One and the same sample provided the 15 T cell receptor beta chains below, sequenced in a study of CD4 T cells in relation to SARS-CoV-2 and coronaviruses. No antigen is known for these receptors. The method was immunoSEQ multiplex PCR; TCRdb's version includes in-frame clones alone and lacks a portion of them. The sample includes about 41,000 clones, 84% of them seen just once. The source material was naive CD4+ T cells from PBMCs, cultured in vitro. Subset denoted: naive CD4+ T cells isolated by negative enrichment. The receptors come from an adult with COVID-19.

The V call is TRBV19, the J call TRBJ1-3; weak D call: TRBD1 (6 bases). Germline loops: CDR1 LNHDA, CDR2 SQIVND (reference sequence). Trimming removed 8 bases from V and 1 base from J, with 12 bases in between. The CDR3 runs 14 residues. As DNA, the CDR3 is TGTGCCAGTCTACAGGGAAGGTCTGGAAACACCATATATTTT. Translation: CASLQGRSGNTIYF.

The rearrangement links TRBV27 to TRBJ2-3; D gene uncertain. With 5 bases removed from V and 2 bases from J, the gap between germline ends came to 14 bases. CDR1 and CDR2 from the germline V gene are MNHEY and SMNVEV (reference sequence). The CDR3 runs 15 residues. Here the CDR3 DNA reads TGTGCCAGCAGTGTCCTCGGACCCAACACAGATACGCAGTATTTT. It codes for CASSVLGPNTDTQYF.

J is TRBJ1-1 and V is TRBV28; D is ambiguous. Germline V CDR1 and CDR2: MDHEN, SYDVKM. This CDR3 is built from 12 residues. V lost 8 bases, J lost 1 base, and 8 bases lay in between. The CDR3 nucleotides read TGTGCCAGCGGGCGTAGGAACACTGAAGCTTTCTTT. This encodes CASGRRNTEAFF. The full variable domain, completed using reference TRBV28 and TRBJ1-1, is DVKVTQSSRYLVKRTGEKVFLECVQDMDHENMFWYRQDPGLGLRLIYFSYDVKMKEKGDIPEGYSVSREKKERFSLILESASTNQTSMYLCASGRRNTEAFFGQGTRLTVV.

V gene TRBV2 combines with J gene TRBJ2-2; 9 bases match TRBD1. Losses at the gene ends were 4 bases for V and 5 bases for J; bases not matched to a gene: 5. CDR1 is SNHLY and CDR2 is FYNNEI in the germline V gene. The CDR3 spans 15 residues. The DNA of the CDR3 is TGTGCCAGCAGTGTATGGACAGGGGTTACCGGGGAGCTGTTTTTT. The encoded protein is CASSVWTGVTGELFF. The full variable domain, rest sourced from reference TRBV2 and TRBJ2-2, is EPEVTQTPSHQVTQMGQEVILRCVPISNHLYFYWYRQILGQKVEFLVSFYNNEISEKSEIFDDQFSVERPDGSNFTLKIRSTKLEDSAMYFCASSVWTGVTGELFFGEGSRLTVL.

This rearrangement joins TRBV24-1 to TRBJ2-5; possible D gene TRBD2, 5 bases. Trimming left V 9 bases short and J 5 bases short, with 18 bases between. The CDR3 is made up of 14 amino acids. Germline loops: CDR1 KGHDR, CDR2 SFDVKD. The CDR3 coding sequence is TGTGCCACCGGAGACCGGGGTTTGGGGGAGACCCAGTACTTC. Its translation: CATGDRGLGETQYF.

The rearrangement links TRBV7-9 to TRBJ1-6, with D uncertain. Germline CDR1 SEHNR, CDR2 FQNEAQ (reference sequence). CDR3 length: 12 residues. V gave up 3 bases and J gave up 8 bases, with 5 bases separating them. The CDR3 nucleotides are TGTGCCAGCAGCTTCGGTGATTCACCCCTCCACTTT. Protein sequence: CASSFGDSPLHF.

The CDR3 DNA sequence: TGTGCCAGCAGCTTCGGAACAGCTTACAATGAGCAGTTCTTC. This gives the protein CASSFGTAYNEQFF. V is TRBV11-1 and J is TRBJ2-1, with unresolved D. This CDR3 comprises 14 residues. V shed 3 bases and J shed 4 bases, with 10 bases lying between them. Germline CDR1 is SGHAT and CDR2 is FQDESV (reference sequence).

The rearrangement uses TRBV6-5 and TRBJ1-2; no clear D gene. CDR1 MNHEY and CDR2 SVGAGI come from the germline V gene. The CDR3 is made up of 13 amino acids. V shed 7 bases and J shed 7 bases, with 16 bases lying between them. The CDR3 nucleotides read TGTGCCAGCACCGCCCCAGCGAGTGGTGGCTACACCTTC. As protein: CASTAPASGGYTF.

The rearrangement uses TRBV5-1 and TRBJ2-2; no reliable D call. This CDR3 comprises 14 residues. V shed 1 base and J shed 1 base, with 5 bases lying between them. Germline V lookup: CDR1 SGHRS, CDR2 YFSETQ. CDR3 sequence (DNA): TGCGCCAGCAGCTTGTTTCAGAACACCGGGGAGCTGTTTTTT. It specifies CASSLFQNTGELFF. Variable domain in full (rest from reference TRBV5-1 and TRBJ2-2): KAGVTQTPRYLIKTRGQQVTLSCSPISGHRSVSWYQQTPGQGLQFLFEYFSETQRNKGNFPGRFSGRQFSNSRSEMNVSTLELGDSALYLCASSLFQNTGELFFGEGSRLTVL.

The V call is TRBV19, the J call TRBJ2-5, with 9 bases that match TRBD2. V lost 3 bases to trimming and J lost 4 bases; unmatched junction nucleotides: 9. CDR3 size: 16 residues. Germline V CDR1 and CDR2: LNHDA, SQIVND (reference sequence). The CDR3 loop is CASSIGLAGTGETQYF. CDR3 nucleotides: TGTGCCAGTAGTATCGGCCTAGCGGGGACGGGAGAGACCCAGTACTTC.

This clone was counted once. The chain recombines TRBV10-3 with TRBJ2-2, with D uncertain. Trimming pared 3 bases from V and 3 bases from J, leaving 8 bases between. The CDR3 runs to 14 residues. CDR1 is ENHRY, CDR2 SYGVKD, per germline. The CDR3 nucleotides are TGTGCCATCAGTGAATTTAGGGACACCGGGGAGCTGTTTTTT. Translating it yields CAISEFRDTGELFF.

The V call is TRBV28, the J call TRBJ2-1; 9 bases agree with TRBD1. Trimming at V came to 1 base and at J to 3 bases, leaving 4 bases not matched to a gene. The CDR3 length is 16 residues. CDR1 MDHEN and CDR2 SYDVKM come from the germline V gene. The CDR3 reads CASSLSQTGGYNEQFF. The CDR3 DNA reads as TGTGCCAGCAGTTTATCCCAGACAGGGGGCTACAATGAGCAGTTCTTC.

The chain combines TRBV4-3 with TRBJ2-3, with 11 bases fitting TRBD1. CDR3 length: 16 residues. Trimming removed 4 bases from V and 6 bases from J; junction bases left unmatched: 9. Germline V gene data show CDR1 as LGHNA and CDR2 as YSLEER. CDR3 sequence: CASSPRDRGDVDTQYF. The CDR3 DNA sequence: TGCGCCAGCAGCCCCCGGGACAGGGGGGATGTGGATACGCAGTATTTT.

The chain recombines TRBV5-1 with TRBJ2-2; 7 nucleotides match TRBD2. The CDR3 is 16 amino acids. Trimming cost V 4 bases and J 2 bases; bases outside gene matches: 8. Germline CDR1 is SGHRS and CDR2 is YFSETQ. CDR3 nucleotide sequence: TGCGCCAGCAGCGTACTAGCGAACGAAAACACCGGGGAGCTGTTTTTT. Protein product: CASSVLANENTGELFF.

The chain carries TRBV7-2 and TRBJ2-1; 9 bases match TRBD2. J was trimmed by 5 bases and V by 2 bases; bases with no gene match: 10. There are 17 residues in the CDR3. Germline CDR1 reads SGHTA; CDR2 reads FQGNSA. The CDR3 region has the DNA TGTGCCAGCAGCTTAAGGGGTCGCGGGAGGGCCCACAATGAGCAGTTCTTC. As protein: CASSLRGRGRAHNEQFF.